Below, one TCR beta chain is given with its context. The sample comes from a study of blood T cell repertoires in COVID-19. In the study overall: Some COVID-19 samples were acute and others convalescent; all came from the United States, Italy and Spain. T cells, B-cell-depleted T cells, or PBMCs supplied cDNA or gDNA.

Some clones are missing from TCRdb's copy, which holds only in-frame ones; the method was immunoSEQ multiplex PCR. The table includes 360,000 or so clones, roughly 90% detected once. This CDR3 has 16 residues. Looked up from germline, CDR1 is LNHNV and CDR2 is YYDKDF (reference sequence). V was pared by 1 base and J by 6 bases, with 8 bases of the junction left unmatched. Sequenced sample: peripheral blood. The rearrangement joins TRBV15 to TRBJ1-5; 8 bases agree with TRBD1. The clonotype originates from a woman aged 55-69 years with COVID-19, enrolled during active disease. CDR3 amino acids: CATSRAAGTGSQPQHF. Here the CDR3 DNA reads TGTGCCACCAGCAGAGCTGCCGGGACAGGCTCTCAGCCCCAGCATTTT.